This T cell receptor (beta chain) originates from a study of shared clonotypes between healthy human individuals. An assay was performed, and its level was deep. Generated by immunoSEQ multiplex PCR, the TCRdb table keeps only in-frame clones and is missing some. The sample shows 450,000 to 500,000 clones, roughly 80% of them seen only once. V lost 8 bases and J lost 0, with 13 bases in between. Germline-derived CDR1 and CDR2 are SEHNR and FQNEAQ (reference sequence). CDR3 length: 14 residues. Donors comprised healthy HIV-negative adults lacking recent acute infections or vaccinations. The receptor was isolated from a woman in her thirties or forties in good health. Some clones in this sample may be carry-over from other donors' samples. This chain links TRBV7-9 with TRBJ1-1; D remains ambiguous. Source material: PBMCs. The CDR3 spells CASLGRAVNTEAFF. CDR3 nucleotide sequence: TGTGCCAGCTTAGGGAGGGCGGTGAACACTGAAGCTTTCTTT.